These T cell receptor beta chains were read from a single sample in a study of blood T cell repertoires in COVID-19. Data came from immunoSEQ multiplex PCR; TCRdb stores just in-frame clones and leaves some out. The sample yields hundreds of thousands of clones, approximately 86% seen once. Sequencing was performed on PBMCs or T cells enriched from blood (not recorded which). The origin of the receptors is a woman between 45 and 60 years old who had recovered from COVID-19. Each CDR3 is given with its conserved first and last residue. Fields, in order: D gene, clone size, V gene, J gene, CDR3 DNA, CDR3 protein. D genes are given only for firm matches. Size is stated for part of the rows, as once, few or many counts, or as a class when the clone is expanded.

D gene: TRBD2
clone size: -
V gene: TRBV18
J gene: TRBJ2-3
CDR3 DNA: TGTGCCAGCTCACCGGTCTCGACTAGCGGACCCACAGATACGCAGTATTTT
CDR3 protein: CASSPVSTSGPTDTQYF

D gene: -
clone size: -
V gene: TRBV7-2
J gene: TRBJ2-7
CDR3 DNA: TGTGCCAGCAGCTTAGGCGAGGGGGGGACCTACGAGCAGTACTTC
CDR3 protein: CASSLGEGGTYEQYF

D gene: -
clone size: -
V gene: TRBV30
J gene: TRBJ1-4
CDR3 DNA: TGTGCCTGGAGTGTCAACTTAGAACTGTTTTTT
CDR3 protein: CAWSVNLELFF

D gene: -
clone size: -
V gene: TRBV28
J gene: TRBJ1-2
CDR3 DNA: TGTGCCAGCAGTTTAATGGGGACAAAAGCTAACTATGGCTACACCTTC
CDR3 protein: CASSLMGTKANYGYTF

D gene: TRBD2
clone size: few
V gene: TRBV7-9
J gene: TRBJ2-1
CDR3 DNA: TGTGCCAGCAGCGGGACTAGCGGGAGTAGAAGGGAGCAGTTCTTC
CDR3 protein: CASSGTSGSRREQFF

D gene: -
clone size: -
V gene: TRBV3-1/TRBV3-2
J gene: TRBJ1-5
CDR3 DNA: TGTGCCAGCAGCCGGGCTCCGGATCAGCCCCAGCATTTT
CDR3 protein: CASSRAPDQPQHF

D gene: -
clone size: -
V gene: TRBV11-2
J gene: TRBJ2-5
CDR3 DNA: TGTGCCAGCAGCCGGGGGACGGGAGTAGGCCAAGAGACCCAGTACTTC
CDR3 protein: CASSRGTGVGQETQYF

D gene: TRBD2
clone size: -
V gene: TRBV2
J gene: TRBJ2-7
CDR3 DNA: TGTGCCATCTCACTAACCCGGGGACTAGCTATCAGTTACGAGCAGTACTTC
CDR3 protein: CAISLTRGLAISYEQYF

D gene: TRBD2
clone size: once
V gene: TRBV4-1
J gene: TRBJ2-2
CDR3 DNA: TGCGCCAGCAGGCGACTAGCGGGGCTCACCGGGGAGCTGTTTTTT
CDR3 protein: CASRRLAGLTGELFF

D gene: -
clone size: -
V gene: TRBV5-1
J gene: TRBJ2-2
CDR3 DNA: TGCGCCAGCAGCTCAGAAACTAATAGCGGGGAGCTGTTTTTT
CDR3 protein: CASSSETNSGELFF

D gene: TRBD2
clone size: -
V gene: TRBV2
J gene: TRBJ2-2
CDR3 DNA: TGTGCCAGCAGTCGACTAGCGGGAGTTTCCGGGGAGCTGTTTTTT
CDR3 protein: CASSRLAGVSGELFF

D gene: TRBD1
clone size: -
V gene: TRBV20-1
J gene: TRBJ1-1
CDR3 DNA: TGCAGTGCTAGTCTGATGGGACAGGGAAACACTGAAGCTTTCTTT
CDR3 protein: CSASLMGQGNTEAFF

D gene: TRBD2
clone size: -
V gene: TRBV7-9
J gene: TRBJ2-2
CDR3 DNA: TGTGCCAGCAGCCCCCCGGAGGCTAGCGGACCGAACACCGGGGAGCTGTTTTTT
CDR3 protein: CASSPPEASGPNTGELFF

D gene: -
clone size: -
V gene: TRBV27
J gene: TRBJ1-6
CDR3 DNA: TGTGCCAGCAGTTCAAATTACAGGGACTATAATTCACCCCTCCACTTT
CDR3 protein: CASSSNYRDYNSPLHF

D gene: TRBD1
clone size: -
V gene: TRBV7-6
J gene: TRBJ2-3
CDR3 DNA: TGTGCCAGCAGCCCCACACAGGGGTCGTCGACAGATACGCAGTATTTT
CDR3 protein: CASSPTQGSSTDTQYF

D gene: TRBD2
clone size: -
V gene: TRBV19
J gene: TRBJ2-2
CDR3 DNA: TGTGCCAGTAGTATTCAGGGACTAGCCCTCTTGGAGCTGTTTTTT
CDR3 protein: CASSIQGLALLELFF

D gene: -
clone size: once
V gene: TRBV12-2
J gene: TRBJ2-1
CDR3 DNA: TGTGCAAGTCGCTTCCTTGAGACAGCGCCGAATGAGCAGTTCTTC
CDR3 protein: CASRFLETAPNEQFF

D gene: -
clone size: -
V gene: TRBV19
J gene: TRBJ2-5
CDR3 DNA: TGTGCCAGTAGTCTCTTGCTAAAAGAGACCCAGTACTTC
CDR3 protein: CASSLLLKETQYF

D gene: -
clone size: -
V gene: TRBV7-2
J gene: TRBJ1-1
CDR3 DNA: TGTGCCGGTGGAGGCGACCAGAACACTGAAGCTTTCTTT
CDR3 protein: CAGGGDQNTEAFF

D gene: TRBD1
clone size: -
V gene: TRBV18
J gene: TRBJ1-4
CDR3 DNA: TGTGCCAGCTCGATCGGGACAGGGGATAATGAAAAACTGTTTTTT
CDR3 protein: CASSIGTGDNEKLFF

D gene: -
clone size: -
V gene: TRBV11-2
J gene: TRBJ2-2
CDR3 DNA: TGTGCCAGCACCGTCGATTTTGGGACAAAAAACACCGGGGAGCTGTTTTTT
CDR3 protein: CASTVDFGTKNTGELFF

D gene: -
clone size: -
V gene: TRBV15
J gene: TRBJ2-7
CDR3 DNA: TGTGCCACCAGCAGGGACAGAGTTTACGAGCAGTACTTC
CDR3 protein: CATSRDRVYEQYF

D gene: TRBD2
clone size: -
V gene: TRBV15
J gene: TRBJ2-1
CDR3 DNA: TGTGCCACCAGCATAACTAGCGGACCTTACAATGAGCAGTTCTTC
CDR3 protein: CATSITSGPYNEQFF

D gene: -
clone size: -
V gene: TRBV15
J gene: TRBJ1-5
CDR3 DNA: TGTGCCACCAGCAGACAGGGTGGAAATCAGCCCCAGCATTTT
CDR3 protein: CATSRQGGNQPQHF

D gene: -
clone size: -
V gene: TRBV12-5
J gene: TRBJ1-2
CDR3 DNA: TGTGCTAGTGCCCGGTGGGGAGACTATGGCTACACCTTC
CDR3 protein: CASARWGDYGYTF

D gene: -
clone size: -
V gene: TRBV7-2
J gene: TRBJ2-2
CDR3 DNA: TGTGCCAGCAGCTTCTCTGGGGAGGCGAACACCGGGGAGCTGTTTTTT
CDR3 protein: CASSFSGEANTGELFF

D gene: TRBD2
clone size: -
V gene: TRBV30
J gene: TRBJ2-7
CDR3 DNA: TGTGCCTGGAGTGCGACGGGAGGTTACTACGAGCAGTACTTC
CDR3 protein: CAWSATGGYYEQYF

D gene: -
clone size: few
V gene: TRBV7-2
J gene: TRBJ2-5
CDR3 DNA: TGTGCCAGCAGCCAGCGATCCCTAGCGCACCAAGAGACCCAGTACTTC
CDR3 protein: CASSQRSLAHQETQYF

D gene: TRBD1
clone size: -
V gene: TRBV4-1
J gene: TRBJ2-7
CDR3 DNA: TGCGCCAGCAGCCAGACGACAGGGTTCGCCTACGAGCAGTACTTC
CDR3 protein: CASSQTTGFAYEQYF

D gene: -
clone size: -
V gene: TRBV27
J gene: TRBJ2-7
CDR3 DNA: TGTGCCAGCACCTTCTCTAGCGACAGAGCCTACGAGCAGTACTTC
CDR3 protein: CASTFSSDRAYEQYF

D gene: TRBD1
clone size: -
V gene: TRBV28
J gene: TRBJ1-5
CDR3 DNA: TGTGCCAGCATACTCGCCGGGACAGGGCTCAATCAGCCCCAGCATTTT
CDR3 protein: CASILAGTGLNQPQHF

D gene: -
clone size: once
V gene: TRBV12-3/TRBV12-4
J gene: TRBJ1-2
CDR3 DNA: TGTGCCAGCAGTCAGGGTAACTATGGCTACACCTTC
CDR3 protein: CASSQGNYGYTF

D gene: TRBD2
clone size: -
V gene: TRBV19
J gene: TRBJ2-1
CDR3 DNA: TGTGCCAGTACCGCGGGGGGACCCGCCAATGAGCAGTTCTTC
CDR3 protein: CASTAGGPANEQFF

D gene: -
clone size: -
V gene: TRBV27
J gene: TRBJ2-6
CDR3 DNA: TGTGCCAGCACCTCTAACTCTGGGGCCAACGTCCTGACTTTC
CDR3 protein: CASTSNSGANVLTF

D gene: TRBD1
clone size: -
V gene: TRBV19
J gene: TRBJ1-4
CDR3 DNA: TGTGCCAGTAGTACGGGACAGGGAACTAATGAAAAACTGTTTTTT
CDR3 protein: CASSTGQGTNEKLFF

D gene: -
clone size: few
V gene: TRBV3-1/TRBV3-2
J gene: TRBJ1-4
CDR3 DNA: TGTGCCAGCAGCCAAGCGGACAGAGCAAATGAAAAACTGTTTTTT
CDR3 protein: CASSQADRANEKLFF

D gene: -
clone size: -
V gene: TRBV24-1
J gene: TRBJ2-1
CDR3 DNA: TGTGCCACCAGTGATTTGTTCCCGGACAGCCCCAAATTCTTC
CDR3 protein: CATSDLFPDSPKFF

D gene: -
clone size: -
V gene: TRBV6-2/TRBV6-3
J gene: TRBJ1-1
CDR3 DNA: TGTGCCAGCAGTTACCTCCAGGAGGTAAAGAACACTGAAGCTTTCTTT
CDR3 protein: CASSYLQEVKNTEAFF

D gene: -
clone size: -
V gene: TRBV24-1
J gene: TRBJ2-5
CDR3 DNA: TGTGCCACCAGTGATTTGGGGCGGGCAGAAGAGACCCAGTACTTC
CDR3 protein: CATSDLGRAEETQYF

D gene: -
clone size: -
V gene: TRBV7-2
J gene: TRBJ2-2
CDR3 DNA: TGTGCCAGCAGCTCCAGGGTCCCAGGGAACACCGGGGAGCTGTTTTTT
CDR3 protein: CASSSRVPGNTGELFF

D gene: TRBD1
clone size: -
V gene: TRBV5-6
J gene: TRBJ2-7
CDR3 DNA: TGTGCCAGCAGCTCGTTGAGGACAGGGAACGGCGAGCAGTACTTC
CDR3 protein: CASSSLRTGNGEQYF

D gene: -
clone size: -
V gene: TRBV18
J gene: TRBJ1-6
CDR3 DNA: TGTGCCAGCTCACCCTCCTCTGGGGGGGGGTATAATTCACCCCTCCACTTT
CDR3 protein: CASSPSSGGGYNSPLHF

D gene: TRBD1
clone size: -
V gene: TRBV12-3/TRBV12-4
J gene: TRBJ1-4
CDR3 DNA: TGTGCCAGCATAAAGACAGGGGGTGAAAAACTGTTTTTT
CDR3 protein: CASIKTGGEKLFF

D gene: TRBD2
clone size: -
V gene: TRBV3-1/TRBV3-2
J gene: TRBJ2-2
CDR3 DNA: TGTGCCAGCAGCAGGGCGGGAGGACAGACCGGGGAGCTGTTTTTT
CDR3 protein: CASSRAGGQTGELFF

D gene: TRBD2
clone size: -
V gene: TRBV19
J gene: TRBJ2-1
CDR3 DNA: TGTGCCAGTAGTGGTCCTTTGAGCGGGAACAATGAGCAGTTCTTC
CDR3 protein: CASSGPLSGNNEQFF